This TCR beta chain was recovered during a study of T cell responses to AZD1222 COVID-19 vaccine. General study points: No repertoire was sampled before or during the peak T cell response, only after it. Only a handful of individuals given AZD1222 were seropositive at baseline.

Comments on this clone: The antigen is undetermined.

The V end was cut by 0 bases, the J end by 7 bases, with 12 bases between. This CDR3 is built from 14 residues. CDR1 SGHDN and CDR2 FVKESK come from the germline V gene. Repertoires were generated with immunoSEQ multiplex PCR, while TCRdb's copy carries only in-frame clones and drops some. This repertoire shows about 94,000 clones, 85% found once; its top ten account for roughly 4.5%. The TCR originated in an adult who received the AZD1222 COVID-19 vaccine. The input for sequencing was peripheral blood, taken 28 days after the second AZD1222 dose. V usage is TRBV14 and J usage is TRBJ1-1; the D gene is possibly TRBD1 (6 bases). The CDR3 reads CASSQDLLGGEAFF. The DNA of the CDR3 is TGTGCCAGCAGCCAAGATCTCCTAGGGGGTGAAGCTTTCTTT.